This T cell receptor beta chain was profiled in a study of beta chain features in type 1 diabetes. Overall study context: Summed over all samples, the examined sorted cells came to 85 million to 140 million.

Sorted CD4+ subsets: naive, central memory, regulatory, stem cell-like memory (CD45RO/CCR7/CD25/CD127/CD95/CD27 panel). Isolated RNA was reverse transcribed in full, so expressed TCRB transcripts were sequenced. Data came from immunoSEQ multiplex PCR; TCRdb stores just in-frame clones and leaves some out. This sample has 70,000 to 95,000 clones; around 32% occur once, and the top ten carry 0.35% to 0.45%. Worth noting for this clone: The antigen is undetermined.

Study-level results: The study found that naive, central memory and Treg TCRB repertoires appeared more similar in patients than in healthy donors.

Trimming took 0 bases from V and 3 from J; bases not matched to a gene: 5. This CDR3 is built from 15 residues. Germline CDR1 SGDLS, CDR2 YYNGEE. The sequence was collected from a woman aged 18-29 years in good health. Source material: stem cell memory CD4+ T cells from blood. This rearrangement joins TRBV9 to TRBJ2-7; the match to TRBD2 covers 8 bases. The DNA for the CDR3 is TGTGCCAGCAGCGTAGCGGGAGGGGACCTCTACGAGCAGTACTTC. Translating it yields CASSVAGGDLYEQYF.